This T cell receptor (beta chain) was documented in a study of PD-1 blockade in classical Hodgkin lymphoma. The protocol was immunoSEQ multiplex PCR, while the TCRdb copy is restricted to in-frame clones and leaves out a portion. The table includes 20,000 to 25,000 clones, 81% detected once. The germline CDR1 and CDR2 sequences are MNHNS and SASEGT. The CDR3 has 15 amino acids. Unmatched junction bases numbered 14, after V lost 11 bases and J lost 6 bases. Relapse was seen in all patients after autologous stem cell transplantation, and brentuximab vedotin exposure was variable. The chain links TRBV6-1 to TRBJ1-2; 11 bases line up with TRBD1. The clonotype originates from a human donor with classical Hodgkin lymphoma. Material: peripheral blood mononuclear cells (PBMCs), obtained before the second cycle of nivolumab. Here the CDR3 DNA reads TGTGCCGTCAGGACAGGGGGCTCCTTTAGTGATGGCTACACCTTC. Translating it yields CAVRTGGSFSDGYTF.